These T cell receptor beta chains were read from a single sample in a study of Tregs in tolerant kidney transplant recipients. Produced via immunoSEQ multiplex PCR; TCRdb's table is partial and in-frame only. Seen here are 20,000 to 25,000 clones, around 85% observed once, and the top ten hold over 20%. Sequenced material: CD8+ T cells from blood (PBMCs), taken 6 months after the transplant. Receptors were obtained from a human patient who received a combined kidney and bone marrow transplant. Some T cells may have come from the graft donor. The conserved cysteine and the conserved F or W are not part of the CDR3 here.

j_call v_call cdr3_length cdr3_aa
TRBJ2-7 TRBV6-5 12 ASSYSTSGYEQY
TRBJ1-4 TRBV4-3 17 ASSQVETGGGPTNEKLF
TRBJ2-7 TRBV7-6 11 ASSPGLPYEQY
TRBJ2-2 TRBV7-7 15 ASSLGAGGANTGELF
TRBJ2-5 TRBV5-8 13 ASSLLAGRWETQY
TRBJ1-2 TRBV19 11 ASSIHMLYGYT
TRBJ2-3 TRBV10-3 10 ASSTGKDTQY
TRBJ1-1 TRBV11-2 13 ASSLSPQHYTEAF
TRBJ2-7 TRBV4-1 12 ASSQPGTGDEQY
TRBJ2-7 TRBV19 11 ASSIGHRVEQY
NA TRBV10-2 12 ASSEDAGSYEQY
TRBJ1-2 TRBV29-1 12 SVEYPDRNYGYT
TRBJ2-3 TRBV7-9 12 ASTHSLSTDTQY
TRBJ2-7 TRBV30 10 AWSQGVHEQY
TRBJ1-2 TRBV29-1 11 SVFPGQGYGYT
TRBJ1-2 TRBV5-4 12 ASSGPGQGVRYT
TRBJ1-5 TRBV4-3 13 ASSPRGGVDQPQH
TRBJ2-7 TRBV7-6 12 ASRTTSGAYEQY
TRBJ1-1 TRBV6-5 12 ASSYTGVGTEAF
TRBJ2-2 TRBV4-1 14 ASSLTRGEDTGELF
TRBJ1-2 TRBV9 14 ASSVGDSPFNYGYT
TRBJ2-1 TRBV7-8 13 ASSLWDRGGNEQF
TRBJ1-1 TRBV19 10 ASSPRALEAF
TRBJ1-1 TRBV5-6 12 ASSLVGGTFEAF
TRBJ2-7 TRBV7-2 10 ASSQAHYEQY
TRBJ2-2 TRBV11-2 13 ASSPYPGLTGELF
TRBJ2-7 TRBV7-9 11 ASSFGWGQPQY
TRBJ2-7 TRBV9 13 ASSVVAGGPYEQY
TRBJ2-5 TRBV5-6 12 ASSLNPAGETQY
TRBJ2-7 TRBV9 11 ASSSGGAGEQY
TRBJ2-1 TRBV28 10 ASRRGWHEQF
TRBJ2-1 TRBV2 10 AGRLARNEQF
TRBJ2-1 TRBV5-6 14 ASSLGLSQFYNEQF